These 2 T cell receptor beta chains came from one sample sequenced in a study of a mutant IDH1 vaccine in newly diagnosed glioma. Stated time point: week 23, last vaccination. Topical imiquimod accompanied each vaccine dose, which consisted of 300 ug of mutant IDH1 20-mer peptide. The data were produced by immunoSEQ multiplex PCR, yet TCRdb's version contains in-frame clones alone and is incomplete. Here the sample spans about 64,000 clones, roughly 81% being singletons. The antigens these receptors bind are not known. The material was PBMCs, obtained from a glioma patient whose treatment included an IDH1 peptide vaccine. These receptors came from a man aged 25-45 years with glioma.

The chain recombines TRBV5-8 with TRBJ1-1; 9 bases match TRBD1. The CDR3 has 14 amino acids. CDR1 and CDR2 from the germline V gene are SGHTS and YDEGEE. V was clipped by 4 bases and J by 5 bases; unmatched bases: 6. CDR3: CASSLGTGPTEAFF. The CDR3 region has the DNA TGTGCCAGCAGCCTAGGGACAGGGCCGACTGAAGCTTTCTTT.

The rearrangement joins TRBV7-9 to TRBJ2-1; tentatively, D is TRBD1 or TRBD2 (5 bases each). The CDR3 is 14 amino acids. V lost 2 bases and J 7 bases, leaving 12 bases between the germline ends. Germline V gene data show CDR1 as SEHNR and CDR2 as FQNEAQ (reference sequence). The CDR3 sequence: CASSLWDGQNEQFF. The CDR3 nucleotides read TGTGCCAGCAGCTTATGGGACGGACAAAATGAGCAGTTCTTC. Full variable domain (missing parts from reference TRBV7-9 and TRBJ2-1): DTGVSQNPRHKITKRGQNVTFRCDPISEHNRLYWYRQTLGQGPEFLTYFQNEAQLEKSRLLSDRFSAERPKGSFSTLEIQRTEQGDSAMYLCASSLWDGQNEQFFGPGTRLTVL.